A few counts support the clone carrying this TCR beta chain. Repertoires were generated with immunoSEQ multiplex PCR, while TCRdb's copy carries only in-frame clones and drops some. The sample holds tens of thousands of clones, 65% to 80% seen once. This record belongs to a study of blood T cell repertoires in COVID-19. Study as a whole: T cells, B-cell-depleted T cells, or PBMCs supplied cDNA or gDNA.

This sequence was found in a man in his sixties or seventies with acute or convalescent COVID-19. Sequences were obtained from peripheral blood.

The CDR3 spells CASSLGTLRGSYNEQFF. The DNA for the CDR3 is TGTGCCAGCAGCTTGGGTACTCTCAGGGGGTCATACAATGAGCAGTTCTTC. The chain combines TRBV5-5 with TRBJ2-1; 7 nucleotides agree with TRBD1. CDR3 length equals 17 residues. Trimming cost V 0 bases and J 4 bases; bases outside gene matches: 10. Germline CDR1 reads SGHKS; CDR2 reads YYEKEE (reference sequence).